This paragraph covers one TCR beta chain sequence. Its antigen remains unidentified. Base-call qualities are not available, and no considerably larger clone is one nucleotide away. The CDR3 has 13 amino acids, counting the end cysteine and phenylalanine. The kept DNA is CDR3 alone, 39 bases in frame from the first base. V loses 5 bases of germline sequence and J loses 3 bases, and the interval between the two ends is 10 bases. Libraries were made using RT-PCR. The run used an Illumina HiSeq 2500. TCRdb applied fastp at Q25 and MiXCR to the public reads, then kept only in-frame beta chains. Rows matching on CDR3 protein sequence are summarized as one entry with the most common DNA and genes. This sample has about 500,000 distinct CDR3 sequences in its table, and 15% to 20% of those were observed once. The ten largest clones represent 3% of the sample. The sample is drawn from a study of response to subunit inactivated influenza vaccine (dated by TCRdb to about 2018). Context from the whole study: To follow how T cells responded to a trivalent subunit inactivated influenza vaccine, the researchers relied on deep quantitative profiling of the T cell receptor repertoire.

Paper-wide results and their limitations: It was suggested by the authors that each seasonal influenza vaccination may recruit only a limited number of new T cells.

The material was CD4+ T cells sorted from PBMCs, obtained around 25 months after vaccination. This receptor was taken from a man aged 45-69 years who received an inactivated influenza vaccine. Donor details come from another sample of the same person, matched by shared clones. Here the chain combines TRBV12-3 or TRBV12-4 and TRBJ1-1; the D gene lacks a confident call. The CDR3 region reads CASSTAQDTEAFF. The nucleotide sequence is TGTGCCAGCAGTACCGCTCAGGACACTGAAGCTTTCTTT.